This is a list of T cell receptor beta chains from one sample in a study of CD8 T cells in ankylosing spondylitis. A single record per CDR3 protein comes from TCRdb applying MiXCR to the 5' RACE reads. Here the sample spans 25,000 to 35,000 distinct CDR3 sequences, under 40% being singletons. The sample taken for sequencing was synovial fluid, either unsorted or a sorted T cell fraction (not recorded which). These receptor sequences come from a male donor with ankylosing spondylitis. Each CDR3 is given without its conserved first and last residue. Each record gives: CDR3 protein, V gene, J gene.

CDR3: ASSLVNRLAGPYNEQF
V: TRBV11-2
J: TRBJ2-1

CDR3: ASSPPGDEQF
V: TRBV18
J: TRBJ2-1

CDR3: ASSQGRGGGFKLF
V: TRBV4-1
J: TRBJ1-4

CDR3: ASSEFAADAF
V: TRBV10-2
J: TRBJ1-1

CDR3: ASSLGDSYGYT
V: TRBV7-9
J: TRBJ1-2

CDR3: ASSYFFGTDTQY
V: TRBV2
J: TRBJ2-3

CDR3: ASSYEDSMNTEAF
V: TRBV9
J: TRBJ1-1

CDR3: SARDRMRAFGGNEQF
V: TRBV20-1
J: TRBJ2-1

CDR3: ASSSRDRNYEQY
V: TRBV2
J: TRBJ2-7

CDR3: ASSWGRSLH
V: TRBV6-5
J: TRBJ1-6

CDR3: ATTPLRMGIQY
V: TRBV12-3/TRBV12-4
J: TRBJ2-4

CDR3: ASSQSTGGTEAF
V: TRBV16
J: TRBJ1-1

CDR3: ASSERTSGINEQF
V: TRBV6-1
J: TRBJ2-1

CDR3: ASSRPTQGMNTEAF
V: TRBV28
J: TRBJ1-1

CDR3: ASSMEFGTEAF
V: TRBV27
J: TRBJ1-1

CDR3: ASSFVSSGPGTDTQY
V: TRBV5-1
J: TRBJ2-3

CDR3: ASSPAGGGTDTQY
V: TRBV3-1
J: TRBJ2-3

CDR3: ASSQGTGHTDTQY
V: TRBV3-1
J: TRBJ2-3

CDR3: ASSEVEGSLSSPLH
V: TRBV6-1
J: TRBJ1-6

CDR3: ASVGGSYEQY
V: TRBV7-9
J: TRBJ2-7

CDR3: ATSGYLDRALRETQY
V: TRBV15
J: TRBJ2-5

CDR3: ASSLTPEGGNEKLF
V: TRBV5-6
J: TRBJ1-4

CDR3: SVEDTSGRALFADTQY
V: TRBV29-1
J: TRBJ2-3

CDR3: ASNLGEGEF
V: TRBV27
J: TRBJ2-1

CDR3: ASRGQGAWQPQH
V: TRBV6-1
J: TRBJ1-5

CDR3: SARQSSNYGYT
V: TRBV29-1
J: TRBJ1-2